One T cell receptor beta chain is described in this entry. The assay was immunoSEQ multiplex PCR, and TCRdb's table has in-frame clones only and misses some. In the table there are tens of thousands of clones, about 83% of which are singletons. The data derive from a study of T cell responses to AZD1222 COVID-19 vaccine. The CDR3 extends over 17 amino acids. Germline-derived CDR1 and CDR2 are KGHDR and SFDVKD. Trimming took 4 bases from V and 2 from J; bases not matched to a gene: 6. V and J are TRBV24-1 and TRBJ2-3; 12 bases map to TRBD2. The sequence derives from an adult who received the AZD1222 COVID-19 vaccine. The sample consisted of peripheral blood, taken 28 days after the second AZD1222 dose. The CDR3: CATSDSTSGGLTDTQYF. For the CDR3, the DNA is TGTGCCACCAGTGACTCGACTAGCGGGGGTCTCACAGATACGCAGTATTTT.